The rows below give T cell receptor beta chains drawn from one sample of a study of OX40 agonist ivuxolimab in advanced cancers. Generated by immunoSEQ multiplex PCR, the TCRdb table keeps only in-frame clones and is missing some. The data contain 100,000 or so clones, 70% to 85% of them singletons. Sequencing was performed on CD4+ or CD8+ T cells sorted from blood, taken in a trial of the OX40 agonist ivuxolimab. These receptor sequences come from an adult with an advanced solid tumor such as melanoma, head and neck, liver or kidney cancer. CDR3s include the opening cysteine and the closing phenylalanine or tryptophan. A D gene is named only where the DNA matches it firmly. Some rows have no size entry. The others give once, few or many, or a class for an expanded clone.

V gene: TRBV15
J gene: TRBJ2-1
clone size: -
D gene: TRBD1
CDR3 DNA: TGTGCCACCAGCAGCGCTCCTTCGGACAGGGGGCGCGGTGAGCAGTTCTTC
CDR3 protein: CATSSAPSDRGRGEQFF

V gene: TRBV19
J gene: TRBJ1-6
clone size: -
D gene: -
CDR3 DNA: TGTGCCAGTAGTATCCCACAGGGAAATTCACCCCTCCACTTT
CDR3 protein: CASSIPQGNSPLHF

V gene: TRBV9
J gene: TRBJ2-3
clone size: -
D gene: -
CDR3 DNA: TGTGCCAGCAGCACTAGGAGTGATACGCAGTATTTT
CDR3 protein: CASSTRSDTQYF

V gene: TRBV6-6
J gene: TRBJ2-2
clone size: -
D gene: TRBD1
CDR3 DNA: TGTGCCAGCAGTTATTCCGGGACAGGGTACACCGGGGAGCTGTTTTTT
CDR3 protein: CASSYSGTGYTGELFF

V gene: TRBV28
J gene: TRBJ1-5
clone size: -
D gene: TRBD1
CDR3 DNA: TGTGCCAGCAGGATACAGGGGAATCAGCCCCAGCATTTT
CDR3 protein: CASRIQGNQPQHF

V gene: TRBV6-1
J gene: TRBJ1-4
clone size: -
D gene: TRBD1
CDR3 DNA: TGTGCCAGCAGTACACAGGGGGGAAATGAAAAACTGTTTTTT
CDR3 protein: CASSTQGGNEKLFF

V gene: TRBV6-5
J gene: TRBJ1-2
clone size: -
D gene: TRBD1
CDR3 DNA: TGTGCCAGCAGAGGACAGGCAGACTATGGCTACACCTTC
CDR3 protein: CASRGQADYGYTF

V gene: TRBV30
J gene: TRBJ1-4
clone size: -
D gene: -
CDR3 DNA: TGTGCCTGGAGTGCTGTCGCAGGTGAAAAACTGTTTTTT
CDR3 protein: CAWSAVAGEKLFF

V gene: TRBV28
J gene: TRBJ2-1
clone size: -
D gene: TRBD2
CDR3 DNA: TGTGCCAGCAGTTTTGCGACAGCGGGAGTGTTCTTC
CDR3 protein: CASSFATAGVFF

V gene: TRBV7-3
J gene: TRBJ2-1
clone size: -
D gene: -
CDR3 DNA: TGTGCCAGCAGCCCTGACGGCTCCTACAATGAGCAGTTCTTC
CDR3 protein: CASSPDGSYNEQFF

V gene: TRBV11-2
J gene: TRBJ1-2
clone size: -
D gene: -
CDR3 DNA: TGTGCCAGCAGCAGTGAGAGGGGGTTTAGGGATGGCTACACCTTC
CDR3 protein: CASSSERGFRDGYTF

V gene: TRBV12-5
J gene: TRBJ2-1
clone size: -
D gene: -
CDR3 DNA: TGTGCTAGTGGCCCGACCGACCTTGAGCAGTTCTTC
CDR3 protein: CASGPTDLEQFF

V gene: TRBV9
J gene: TRBJ1-2
clone size: few
D gene: TRBD1
CDR3 DNA: TGTGCCAACCTGCCGGGACAGGGACAGACTAACTATGGCTACACCTTC
CDR3 protein: CANLPGQGQTNYGYTF

V gene: TRBV28
J gene: TRBJ1-5
clone size: -
D gene: TRBD1
CDR3 DNA: TGTGCCAGCAGTTCCTGGGGGGGGGACAGGGAAAAGGAGCCCCAGCATTTT
CDR3 protein: CASSSWGGDREKEPQHF

V gene: TRBV10-3
J gene: TRBJ2-7
clone size: -
D gene: TRBD2
CDR3 DNA: TGTGCCATCAGTGAAGGACTAGCGGGATCCTACGAGCAGTACTTC
CDR3 protein: CAISEGLAGSYEQYF

V gene: TRBV7-9
J gene: TRBJ2-3
clone size: -
D gene: TRBD1
CDR3 DNA: TGTGCCAGCAGCTTAAGCAGGACAGGGGCCACAGATACGCAGTATTTT
CDR3 protein: CASSLSRTGATDTQYF

V gene: TRBV7-3
J gene: TRBJ2-2
clone size: -
D gene: -
CDR3 DNA: TGTGCCAGCAGCGGAACCGGGGAGCTGTTTTTT
CDR3 protein: CASSGTGELFF

V gene: TRBV6-5
J gene: TRBJ1-6
clone size: -
D gene: -
CDR3 DNA: TGTGCCAGCAGTTACTCGAGCGATTCACCCCTCCACTTT
CDR3 protein: CASSYSSDSPLHF

V gene: TRBV4-2
J gene: TRBJ2-1
clone size: -
D gene: TRBD2
CDR3 DNA: TGTGCCAGCAGCCAAGATTCACTAGCGGCAAACAATGAGCAGTTCTTC
CDR3 protein: CASSQDSLAANNEQFF

V gene: TRBV6-5
J gene: TRBJ1-4
clone size: -
D gene: -
CDR3 DNA: TGTGCCAGCACTATAAGGGGGGGATCGAAACTGTTTTTT
CDR3 protein: CASTIRGGSKLFF

V gene: TRBV27
J gene: TRBJ2-7
clone size: -
D gene: -
CDR3 DNA: TGTGCCAGCAGTTTCTCGGGAGCCGAGCAGTACTTC
CDR3 protein: CASSFSGAEQYF

V gene: TRBV30
J gene: TRBJ1-3
clone size: -
D gene: -
CDR3 DNA: TGTGCCTGGAGTGTACATGGAAACACCATATATTTT
CDR3 protein: CAWSVHGNTIYF

V gene: TRBV27
J gene: TRBJ2-7
clone size: -
D gene: TRBD1
CDR3 DNA: TGTGCCAGCAGATTCCGGGACAGGGGGCTCTACGAGCAGTACTTC
CDR3 protein: CASRFRDRGLYEQYF

V gene: TRBV28
J gene: TRBJ1-4
clone size: -
D gene: -
CDR3 DNA: TGTGCCAGCAGTTTATGGGGGGGGGTCGAGACTAATGAAAAACTGTTTTTT
CDR3 protein: CASSLWGGVETNEKLFF

V gene: TRBV11-2
J gene: TRBJ2-7
clone size: -
D gene: -
CDR3 DNA: TGTGCCAGCACCTTAATTGTGGGGGGCGAGCAGTACTTC
CDR3 protein: CASTLIVGGEQYF

V gene: TRBV11-2
J gene: TRBJ2-3
clone size: -
D gene: -
CDR3 DNA: TGTGCCAGCAGTCACAGGGATGACACGCAGTATTTT
CDR3 protein: CASSHRDDTQYF

V gene: TRBV19
J gene: TRBJ2-1
clone size: once
D gene: TRBD2
CDR3 DNA: TGTGCCAGATGGGAGGGCCACCGTCGCAATGAGCAGTTCTTC
CDR3 protein: CARWEGHRRNEQFF

V gene: TRBV19
J gene: TRBJ2-7
clone size: -
D gene: TRBD2
CDR3 DNA: TGTGCCAGTAGCCCAGGGGGGACTAGCATTTCCTACGAGCAGTACTTC
CDR3 protein: CASSPGGTSISYEQYF

V gene: TRBV7-8
J gene: TRBJ2-3
clone size: -
D gene: TRBD2
CDR3 DNA: TGTGCCAGCAGCTTAGAGTTGTTAGCGGGGGATACGCAGTATTTT
CDR3 protein: CASSLELLAGDTQYF

V gene: TRBV5-1
J gene: TRBJ2-2
clone size: -
D gene: -
CDR3 DNA: TGCGCCAGCAGCCTCCTTGGGACCGGGGAGCTGTTTTTT
CDR3 protein: CASSLLGTGELFF

V gene: TRBV6-5
J gene: TRBJ2-7
clone size: -
D gene: -
CDR3 DNA: TGTGCCAGCAGTTACGATCGGAGTCGGCAGTACTTC
CDR3 protein: CASSYDRSRQYF

V gene: TRBV7-9
J gene: TRBJ1-1
clone size: -
D gene: -
CDR3 DNA: TGTGCCAGCAGCTTATGGGGTTCCGAGAACACTGAAGCTTTCTTT
CDR3 protein: CASSLWGSENTEAFF

V gene: TRBV10-3
J gene: TRBJ2-7
clone size: -
D gene: -
CDR3 DNA: TGTGCCACCGGGGGCGGGAGTGGCGAGCAGTACTTC
CDR3 protein: CATGGGSGEQYF

V gene: TRBV10-3
J gene: TRBJ2-1
clone size: -
D gene: TRBD2
CDR3 DNA: TGTGCCATCAGTGAATTAGCGGGAGAGCAGTTCTTC
CDR3 protein: CAISELAGEQFF

V gene: TRBV27
J gene: TRBJ1-4
clone size: once
D gene: -
CDR3 DNA: TGTGCCAGCACCTCAACCGCAGATGATAAAAAACTGTTTTTT
CDR3 protein: CASTSTADDKKLFF

V gene: TRBV28
J gene: TRBJ2-1
clone size: -
D gene: TRBD2
CDR3 DNA: TGTGCCAGCAGTTGGCTAGCGGGAGGATACTCCTACAATGAGCAGTTCTTC
CDR3 protein: CASSWLAGGYSYNEQFF

V gene: TRBV4-1
J gene: TRBJ2-7
clone size: -
D gene: TRBD1
CDR3 DNA: TGCGCCAGCAGCCAAGAGGGGACAGGGGATTCCGAGCAGTACTTC
CDR3 protein: CASSQEGTGDSEQYF